The next 18 T cell receptor beta chains were all read from a single sample in a study of shared T cell receptors in the human thymus. Assay: immunoSEQ multiplex PCR; the TCRdb copy retains only in-frame clones and omits some. The table lists roughly 700,000 clones, approximately 88% of them singletons. The sample was also reused in another study, on human thymus T cells.

Sequences were obtained from thymocytes. These receptors originate from a boy under two years old with a congenital heart defect.

The chain carries TRBV28 and TRBJ2-2; D might be TRBD1 (6 bases). Between the trimmed V and J ends, which lost 8 bases and 3 bases, there was a span of 19 bases. Germline CDR1 and CDR2: MDHEN and SYDVKM. This CDR3 contains 16 residues. The DNA for the CDR3 is TGTGCCAGCCCGACGGGGCAGGGGCCCTACACCGGGGAGCTGTTTTTT. It translates to CASPTGQGPYTGELFF. Combining the CDR3 with reference TRBV28 and TRBJ2-2 gives the whole variable domain DVKVTQSSRYLVKRTGEKVFLECVQDMDHENMFWYRQDPGLGLRLIYFSYDVKMKEKGDIPEGYSVSREKKERFSLILESASTNQTSMYLCASPTGQGPYTGELFFGEGSRLTVL.

The chain is built from TRBV4-1 and TRBJ2-2, with 7 bases aligning to TRBD2. CDR1 is MGHRA, CDR2 YSYEKL, per germline. The CDR3 is made up of 15 amino acids. V shed 0 bases and J 7 bases; nucleotides not matched to a gene: 5. The chain's CDR3 is CASSQETSRHGELFF. In nucleotides, the CDR3 is TGCGCCAGCAGCCAAGAGACTAGCCGTCACGGGGAGCTGTTTTTT.

CDR3 DNA sequence: TGTGCCAGCCACCGGGACACCTCCTACAATGAGCAGTTCTTC. It is translated as CASHRDTSYNEQFF. The gene calls are TRBV27 and TRBJ2-1; tentatively, D is TRBD1 (6 bases). Trimming removed 8 bases from V and 0 bases from J, with 11 bases in between. CDR1 and CDR2 (germline): MNHEY, SMNVEV (reference sequence). The CDR3 runs to 14 residues.

This chain uses TRBV4-2 with TRBJ1-5; unclear D gene. Trimming pared 0 bases from V and 4 bases from J, leaving 13 bases between. CDR1 and CDR2 from the germline V gene are LGHNA and YNFKEQ. The CDR3 loop spans 16 amino acids. CDR3 region: CASSQDAGFGNQPQHF. The DNA for the CDR3 is TGTGCCAGCAGCCAAGATGCCGGGTTTGGTAATCAGCCCCAGCATTTT.

V gene TRBV5-4 combines with J gene TRBJ2-7; weak D call: TRBD1 (5 bases). V was clipped by 2 bases and J by 2 bases, with 17 bases between them. The CDR3 has 16 amino acids. CDR1 SGHNT and CDR2 YYREEE come from the germline V gene (reference sequence). Here the CDR3 reads CASSLRAGPTTYEQYF. CDR3 DNA sequence: TGTGCCAGCAGCTTACGAGCAGGGCCTACCACCTACGAGCAGTACTTC.

The rearrangement links TRBV9 to TRBJ2-1; 7 positions agree with TRBD1. CDR1 SGDLS and CDR2 YYNGEE come from the germline V gene. CDR3 length equals 12 residues. The V segment lost 3 bases and the J segment 7 bases; nucleotides outside the gene matches: 1. CDR3 nucleotides: TGTGCCAGCAGCGGCAGGGGGAATGAGCAGTTCTTC. This gives the protein CASSGRGNEQFF.

This clone has a single count. This chain joins TRBV28 and TRBJ1-5, with D tentatively TRBD1 (5 bases). Germline CDR1 is MDHEN and CDR2 is SYDVKM. The V end was cut by 5 bases, the J end by 0 bases, with 11 bases between. CDR3 length equals 15 residues. As DNA, the CDR3 is TGTGCCAGCAGTCACCGGGGGGGTAGCAATCAGCCCCAGCATTTT. Amino acids: CASSHRGGSNQPQHF.

This chain connects TRBV10-3 to TRBJ2-7; D might be TRBD1 (6 bases). CDR3 length: 15 residues. V was trimmed by 8 bases and J by 5 bases, leaving 22 bases between them. Germline V CDR1 and CDR2: ENHRY, SYGVKD. CDR3 sequence (DNA): TGTGCCATCGGGACCGGAGTACAGGGCATTGACGAGCAGTACTTC. Protein: CAIGTGVQGIDEQYF.

The chain is built from TRBV10-2 and TRBJ2-1, with D unclear. The CDR3 is 16 amino acids. CDR1 and CDR2 from the germline V gene are WSHSY and SAAADI. The V end lost 2 bases, the J end lost 2 bases, and 13 bases lay between the germline ends. This chain's CDR3 is CASSENPPVAYNEQFF. As DNA, the CDR3 is TGCGCCAGCAGTGAGAACCCCCCTGTAGCCTACAATGAGCAGTTCTTC.

This clone has a single count. The V and J genes are TRBV15 and TRBJ1-3; D possibly corresponds to TRBD1 (5 bases). The CDR3 extends over 16 amino acids. V lost 1 base and J 4 bases, leaving 14 bases between the germline ends. Per the germline V gene, CDR1 is LNHNV and CDR2 is YYDKDF (reference sequence). The DNA for the CDR3 is TGTGCCACCAGCAGAGCCCCCGGGGGAGAAGGAAACACCATATATTTT. Its translation: CATSRAPGGEGNTIYF.

The V and J genes are TRBV30 and TRBJ2-7, with TRBD2 identical over 10 bases. V lost 2 bases, J lost 3 bases, and 16 bases stayed unmatched. The CDR3 runs to 18 residues. CDR1 GTSNPN and CDR2 SVGIG come from the germline V gene (reference sequence). The CDR3 here is CAWSRGLAGEGFNYEQYF. CDR3 DNA sequence: TGTGCCTGGAGTAGGGGCCTAGCGGGGGAGGGGTTCAACTACGAGCAGTACTTC.

CDR3 DNA: TGTGCCAGCTCACCGGGGACAGGGCTCTACGAGCAGTACTTC. Its translation: CASSPGTGLYEQYF. The rearrangement joins TRBV18 to TRBJ2-7; 9 nucleotides align to TRBD1. The CDR3 loop spans 14 amino acids. With 3 bases clipped from V and 3 bases from J, the junction kept 3 bases outside the gene matches. From germline, CDR1 is KGHSH and CDR2 LQKENI.

V gene TRBV19 combines with J gene TRBJ2-7, with D possibly TRBD2 on 6 matching bases. V was cut by 2 bases and J by 4 bases, with 9 bases left in between. The germline CDR1 and CDR2 sequences are LNHDA and SQIVND (reference sequence). There are 13 residues in the CDR3. CDR3 coding DNA: TGTGCCAGTAGTATAACTAGCCGGTACGAGCAGTACTTC. Protein product: CASSITSRYEQYF.

A word on this clone: This CDR3 is also generated by other DNA sequences in the sample. The chain links TRBV5-1 to TRBJ2-7; 7 nucleotides line up with TRBD2. The J segment lost 3 bases and the V segment lost 0 bases, leaving 0 bases of the junction unmatched. CDR3 length equals 13 residues. Germline lookup yields CDR1 SGHRS and CDR2 YFSETQ. CDR3 coding DNA: TGCGCCAGCAGCTTGGCTAGCGGCTACGAGCAGTACTTC. Translated, it gives CASSLASGYEQYF.

The rearrangement uses TRBV10-3 and TRBJ2-7, with D possibly matching TRBD2 (6 bases). The germline V gene encodes CDR1 ENHRY and CDR2 SYGVKD. Between the trimmed V and J ends, which lost 0 bases and 0 bases, there was a span of 9 bases. The CDR3 extends over 15 amino acids. The CDR3 spells CAISESGLRSYEQYF. The CDR3 nucleotides are TGTGCCATCAGTGAGTCGGGACTTCGCTCCTACGAGCAGTACTTC.

CDR3 sequence (DNA): TGTGCCAGCAGTCTAGCGGGAGACAATGAGCAGTTCTTC. Translated, it gives CASSLAGDNEQFF. The chain links TRBV2 to TRBJ2-1, with 10 bases matching TRBD2. This CDR3 has 13 residues. Trimming at V came to 5 bases and at J to 5 bases, leaving 0 bases not matched to a gene. The germline V gene has CDR1 SNHLY and CDR2 FYNNEI.

This clone occurred once. The chain has TRBV7-2 and TRBJ2-5, with D perhaps matching TRBD2 (6 bases). The CDR3 is 17 amino acids. In germline, CDR1 is SGHTA, CDR2 FQGNSA. The ends were cut back, 4 bases at V and 0 bases at J, with 18 bases in the middle. The CDR3 sequence: CASSSEGAEGYQETQYF. CDR3 sequence (DNA): TGTGCCAGCAGCTCCGAGGGAGCGGAGGGCTACCAAGAGACCCAGTACTTC. The full variable domain, in which reference TRBV7-2 and TRBJ2-5 provide the parts outside the CDR3, is GAGVSQSPSNKVTEKGKDVELRCDPISGHTALYWYRQSLGQGLEFLIYFQGNSAPDKSGLPSDRFSAERTGGSVSTLTIQRTQQEDSAVYLCASSSEGAEGYQETQYFGPGTRLLVL.

V and J are TRBV29-1 and TRBJ2-7, with TRBD2 identical over 8 bases. Germline V lookup: CDR1 SQVTM, CDR2 ANQGSEA. The J segment lost 2 bases and the V segment lost 6 bases, leaving 3 bases of the junction unmatched. The CDR3 consists of 12 residues. Written as DNA, the CDR3 is TGCAGCGTGACTAGCGAAACCTACGAGCAGTACTTC. Amino acids: CSVTSETYEQYF.